These 25 T cell receptor beta chains share one sample of origin, sequenced in a study of pediatric ulcerative colitis. The method was immunoSEQ multiplex PCR; TCRdb's version includes in-frame clones alone and lacks a portion of them. Counted here are about 60,000 clones, approximately 87% occurring once; the ten biggest clones make up approximately 1.5%. Specimen: blood. These receptors were obtained from a boy aged 5 to 17 who was a control in a study of pediatric ulcerative colitis.

The chain links TRBV28 to TRBJ1-2; 9 positions match TRBD1. V shed 1 base and J 3 bases; nucleotides not matched to a gene: 9. Looked up from germline, CDR1 is MDHEN and CDR2 is SYDVKM. This CDR3 comprises 17 residues. CDR3 coding DNA: TGTGCCAGCAGTTTATCCTTTACCCGGACAGGGGACTATGGCTACACCTTC. Translating it yields CASSLSFTRTGDYGYTF.

The gene calls are TRBV5-1 and TRBJ2-2; 7 nucleotides line up with TRBD2. CDR1 and CDR2 from the germline V gene are SGHRS and YFSETQ. The CDR3 is 13 amino acids. V lost 7 bases, J lost 4 bases, and 4 bases stayed unmatched. The CDR3 coding sequence is TGCGCCAGCTACTCGGGGGGCACCGGGGAGCTGTTTTTT. It specifies CASYSGGTGELFF.

This chain joins TRBV29-1 and TRBJ2-2; a possible D gene is TRBD1 (6 bases). The CDR3 length is 13 residues. V lost 4 bases to trimming and J lost 6 bases, with 12 bases between them. Germline V lookup: CDR1 SQVTM, CDR2 ANQGSEA. CDR3 region: CSVGQGFSGELFF. The CDR3 coding sequence is TGCAGCGTTGGGCAGGGGTTCTCCGGGGAGCTGTTTTTT.

V gene TRBV5-6 combines with J gene TRBJ2-1, with D possibly matching TRBD1 (6 bases). Trimming left V 0 bases short and J 9 bases short, with 25 bases between. CDR1 is SGHDT and CDR2 is YYEEEE in the germline V gene. This CDR3 is 18 amino acids long. The CDR3 region has the DNA TGTGCCAGCAGCTTGGCCTACGTTGGGTCAGGGGTAACAGGTGAGCAGTTCTTC. This sequence encodes CASSLAYVGSGVTGEQFF. Supplemented by reference TRBV5-6 and TRBJ2-1, the full variable domain reads DAGVTQSPTHLIKTRGQQVTLRCSPKSGHDTVSWYQQALGQGPQFIFQYYEEEERQRGNFPDRFSGHQFPNYSSELNVNALLLGDSALYLCASSLAYVGSGVTGEQFFGPGTRLTVL.

This chain uses TRBV19 with TRBJ1-2, with 11 bases that match TRBD1. From germline, CDR1 is LNHDA and CDR2 SQIVND (reference sequence). The CDR3 totals 20 residues. With 6 bases clipped from V and 5 bases from J, the junction kept 23 bases outside the gene matches. The chain's CDR3 is CASSPTFFGDRGIGGYGYTF. The CDR3 region has the DNA TGTGCCAGTAGCCCAACCTTCTTCGGGGACAGGGGGATTGGTGGTTATGGCTACACCTTC.

The chain uses TRBV6-1 and TRBJ2-7; D is ambiguous. The germline V gene has CDR1 MNHNS and CDR2 SASEGT. With 10 bases removed from V and 4 bases from J, the gap between germline ends came to 17 bases. The CDR3 has 13 amino acids. The CDR3 here is CATHMAARYEQYF. Here the CDR3 DNA reads TGTGCCACCCACATGGCAGCAAGATACGAGCAGTACTTC.

This clone has only a few counts. The V and J genes are TRBV2 and TRBJ1-6; unclear D gene. Per germline, CDR1 SNHLY and CDR2 FYNNEI. Trimming stripped 5 bases from V and 10 bases from J, with 6 bases between. The length of the CDR3 is 11 residues. The CDR3 reads CASSLDSPLHF. In nucleotides, the CDR3 is TGTGCCAGCAGTTTAGACTCACCCCTCCACTTT.

The CDR3 here is CASSLDTGGSGNTIYF. In DNA, the CDR3 is TGTGCCAGCAGCTTGGATACAGGAGGCTCTGGAAACACCATATATTTT. The V call is TRBV7-2, the J call TRBJ1-3, with D perhaps matching TRBD1 (5 bases). From germline, CDR1 is SGHTA and CDR2 FQGNSA. The CDR3 has 16 residues. Trimming shortened V by 3 bases and J by 0 bases, and 12 bases separated the two germline ends.

CDR3 sequence (DNA): TGCGCCAGGGTGAGGGTGGGGGCAAATGAAAAACTGTTTTTT. It translates to CARVRVGANEKLFF. V usage is TRBV23-1 and J usage is TRBJ1-4, with D perhaps TRBD1 (6 bases). TRBV23-1 is marked as an open reading frame, function uncertain. V lost 9 bases and J 5 bases, leaving 16 bases between the germline ends. The CDR3 contains 14 residues.

This clone showed up just once. The V call is TRBV7-2, the J call TRBJ1-1, with no clear D. The germline V gene has CDR1 SGHTA and CDR2 FQGNSA. V lost 2 bases and J 3 bases, leaving 7 bases between the germline ends. This CDR3 has 13 amino acids. The CDR3 bases are TGTGCCAGCAGCTTACAGCCAGACACTGAAGCTTTCTTT. It translates to CASSLQPDTEAFF. Together with reference TRBV7-2 and TRBJ1-1, the CDR3 gives the full variable domain: GAGVSQSPSNKVTEKGKDVELRCDPISGHTALYWYRQSLGQGLEFLIYFQGNSAPDKSGLPSDRFSAERTGGSVSTLTIQRTQQEDSAVYLCASSLQPDTEAFFGQGTRLTVV.

This clone was observed a few times. This sequence joins TRBV27 and TRBJ1-5; possible D gene TRBD1, 6 bases. Germline values: CDR1 MNHEY, CDR2 SMNVEV (reference sequence). With 3 bases removed from V and 7 bases from J, the gap between germline ends came to 13 bases. This CDR3 is built from 14 residues. This CDR3 reads CASSFYRVGQPQHF. Here the CDR3 DNA reads TGTGCCAGCAGTTTCTACAGGGTGGGACAGCCCCAGCATTTT.

J is TRBJ2-7 and V is TRBV2; 12 nucleotides align to TRBD2. Germline trimming cut 4 bases from V and 7 bases from J; bases unmatched to any gene: 23. The CDR3 covers 20 residues. The V gene's germline CDR1 is SNHLY and CDR2 FYNNEI. The CDR3 is CASSAGVMVGLAGGPGEQYF. The DNA of the CDR3 is TGTGCCAGCAGTGCCGGCGTTATGGTAGGGCTAGCGGGAGGGCCTGGTGAGCAGTACTTC.

The chain employs TRBV5-1 and TRBJ2-7, with no clear D. CDR1 SGHRS and CDR2 YFSETQ come from the germline V gene. The V gene lost 0 bases and the J gene lost 2 bases, with 6 bases spanning the gap. The CDR3 is made up of 13 amino acids. CDR3 in DNA: TGCGCCAGCAGCTTGGAGGCCGCCTACGAGCAGTACTTC. Translating it yields CASSLEAAYEQYF.

The chain employs TRBV7-2 and TRBJ2-2; D gene ambiguous. V lost 5 bases, J lost 3 bases, and 13 bases lay in between. The CDR3 has 15 residues. Germline values: CDR1 SGHTA, CDR2 FQGNSA. The CDR3 loop is CASSPRVVDTGELFF. DNA of the CDR3: TGTGCCAGCAGCCCCCGGGTAGTCGACACCGGGGAGCTGTTTTTT.

This chain links TRBV4-1 with TRBJ1-4; D is unclear. Looked up from germline, CDR1 is MGHRA and CDR2 is YSYEKL. The CDR3 consists of 13 residues. V dropped 4 bases and J dropped 7 bases, with 10 bases sitting between them. The CDR3 spells CASSRAYGEKLFF. The DNA of the CDR3 is TGCGCCAGCAGCCGAGCGTATGGTGAAAAACTGTTTTTT.

V and J are TRBV9 and TRBJ1-3; the D gene is possibly TRBD1 (5 bases). The germline V gene encodes CDR1 SGDLS and CDR2 YYNGEE. The CDR3 covers 16 residues. The ends were cut back, 2 bases at V and 4 bases at J, with 16 bases in the middle. CDR3 protein: CASSVGPGTRGNTIYF. The DNA of the CDR3 is TGTGCCAGCAGCGTTGGACCAGGGACTCGGGGAAACACCATATATTTT.

The V gene is TRBV27, the J gene TRBJ2-7; a weak D match, TRBD2 (5 bases). The length of the CDR3 is 15 residues. CDR1 MNHEY and CDR2 SMNVEV come from the germline V gene (reference sequence). Trimming took 5 bases from V and 2 from J, leaving 16 bases between them. Here the CDR3 DNA reads TGTGCCAGCAGTCCGGTACTAGACGGTGCCTACGAGCAGTACTTC. Protein sequence: CASSPVLDGAYEQYF.

The chain employs TRBV5-1 and TRBJ1-3; D gene ambiguous. There are 14 residues in the CDR3. V gave up 0 bases and J gave up 0 bases, with 4 bases separating them. Germline V gene sequence: CDR1 SGHRS, CDR2 YFSETQ. The CDR3 loop reads CASSLESSGNTIYF. CDR3 nucleotides: TGCGCCAGCAGCTTGGAGAGCTCTGGAAACACCATATATTTT.

This chain links TRBV9 with TRBJ2-2, with TRBD2 matching over 11 bases. CDR3 length equals 16 residues. V shed 3 bases, J shed 4 bases, and the junction held 5 bases outside the gene matches. Germline lookup yields CDR1 SGDLS and CDR2 YYNGEE. The CDR3 coding sequence is TGTGCCAGCAGCGATCCGGGACTAGCGGCCACCGGGGAGCTGTTTTTT. Translating it yields CASSDPGLAATGELFF.

The table lists this clone with a few counts. This chain joins TRBV6-4 and TRBJ1-2, with D uncertain. The V and J ends lost 5 bases and 10 bases respectively, with 23 bases between them. This CDR3 is 15 amino acids long. The germline V gene has CDR1 MRHNA and CDR2 SNTAGT. CDR3 sequence reads: CASSTSQSPSSNYTF. DNA of the CDR3: TGTGCCAGCAGTACCTCGCAGTCTCCCTCCTCAAACTACACCTTC.

CDR3 coding DNA: TGTGCCAGCAGTTTTACTAGCGAAGGGCAGTTCTTC. Its protein is CASSFTSEGQFF. This sequence joins TRBV6-6 and TRBJ2-1, with TRBD2 identical over 7 bases. The CDR3 spans 12 residues. CDR1 and CDR2 (germline): MNHNY, SVGAGI (reference sequence). V lost 4 bases, J lost 12 bases, and 6 bases stayed unmatched.

This clone was seen only a few times. The V gene is TRBV5-1, the J gene TRBJ1-5; 9 positions agree with TRBD1. Germline V gene data show CDR1 as SGHRS and CDR2 as YFSETQ. The CDR3 spans 15 residues. Trimming cost V 4 bases and J 3 bases; bases outside gene matches: 5. The CDR3 here is CASSLGQGDNQPQHF. CDR3 sequence (DNA): TGCGCCAGCAGCCTGGGACAGGGCGACAATCAGCCCCAGCATTTT.

V is TRBV9 and J is TRBJ2-1; 11 nucleotides line up with TRBD2. There are 16 residues in the CDR3. CDR1 is SGDLS and CDR2 is YYNGEE in the germline V gene. V was pared by 6 bases and J by 9 bases, with 14 bases of the junction left unmatched. The CDR3 DNA reads as TGTGCCAGCACCAAGACTAGCGGGATTAAACAGTTTGAGCAGTTCTTC. Translation: CASTKTSGIKQFEQFF.

The CDR3 sequence: CAISVGEVVTF. CDR3 in DNA: TGTGCCATCAGTGTGGGGGAGGTAGTCACCTTC. J is TRBJ1-2 and V is TRBV10-3; D is possibly TRBD1 (5 bases). The CDR3 consists of 11 residues. Trimming took off 4 bases at V and 13 bases at J, with 13 bases between the two ends. CDR1 ENHRY and CDR2 SYGVKD come from the germline V gene.

The chain joins TRBV28 to TRBJ1-1; unclear D gene. The germline V and J ends were trimmed by 8 bases and 1 base, with 14 bases remaining between them. The CDR3 consists of 14 residues. Germline CDR1 is MDHEN and CDR2 is SYDVKM. CDR3 amino acids: CASAQGLENTEAFF. The CDR3 DNA is TGTGCCAGCGCCCAAGGATTGGAGAACACTGAAGCTTTCTTT.